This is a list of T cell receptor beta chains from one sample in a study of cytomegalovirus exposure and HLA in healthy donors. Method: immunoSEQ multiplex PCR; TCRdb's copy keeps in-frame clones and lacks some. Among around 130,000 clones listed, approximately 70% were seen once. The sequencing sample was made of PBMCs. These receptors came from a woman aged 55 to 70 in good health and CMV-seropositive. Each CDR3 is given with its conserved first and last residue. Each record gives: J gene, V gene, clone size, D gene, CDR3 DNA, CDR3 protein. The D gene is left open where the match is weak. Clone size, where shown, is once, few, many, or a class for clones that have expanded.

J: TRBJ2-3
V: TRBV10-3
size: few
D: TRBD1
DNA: TGTGCCATCAGGGACGGACAGGGGTTGGATACGCAGTATTTT
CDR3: CAIRDGQGLDTQYF

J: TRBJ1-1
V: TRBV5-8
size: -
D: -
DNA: TGTGCCAGCAGCTTGTACAGGTTGAACACTGAAGCCTTCTTT
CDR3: CASSLYRLNTEAFF

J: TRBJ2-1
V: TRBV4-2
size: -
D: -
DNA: TGTGCCAGCAGCTCCGGGACTCCCAATGAGCAGTTCTTC
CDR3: CASSSGTPNEQFF

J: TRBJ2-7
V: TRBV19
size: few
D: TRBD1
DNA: TGTGCCAGTAGTATTTCGGCCGGGACAGGGGCGAGCTCCTACGAGCAGTACTTC
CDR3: CASSISAGTGASSYEQYF

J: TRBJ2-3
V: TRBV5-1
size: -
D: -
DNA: TGCGCCAGCAGCCCGACTAGTCCAGATACGCAGTATTTT
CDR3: CASSPTSPDTQYF

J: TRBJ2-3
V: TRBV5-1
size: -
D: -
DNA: TGCGCCAGCAGCTTTTTCTTCACAGATACGCAGTATTTT
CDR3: CASSFFFTDTQYF

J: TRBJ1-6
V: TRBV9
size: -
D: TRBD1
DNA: TGTGCCAGCAGCGCCCGGGGGACAGGGAATAATTCACCCCTCCACTTT
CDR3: CASSARGTGNNSPLHF

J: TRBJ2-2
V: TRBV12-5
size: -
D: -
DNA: TGTGCTAGTGGTTTGGTACAGGGCCTCACCGGGGAGCTGTTTTTT
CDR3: CASGLVQGLTGELFF

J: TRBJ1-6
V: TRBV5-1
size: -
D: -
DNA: TGCGCCAGCGGGGGCGGAGAGAATTCACCCCTCCACTTT
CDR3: CASGGGENSPLHF

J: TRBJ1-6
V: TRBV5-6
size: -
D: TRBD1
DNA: TGTGCCAGCAGCTGGGACAGGGATAATTCACCCCTCCACTTT
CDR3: CASSWDRDNSPLHF

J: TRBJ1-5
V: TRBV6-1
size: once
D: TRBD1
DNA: TGTGCCGCACAGGGGGCGGCGACGAATCAGCCCCAGCATTTT
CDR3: CAAQGAATNQPQHF

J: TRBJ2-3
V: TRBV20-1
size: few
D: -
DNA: TGCAGTGCTGGGCTAAATACGCAGTATTTT
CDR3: CSAGLNTQYF

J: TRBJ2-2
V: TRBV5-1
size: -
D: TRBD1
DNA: TGCGCCAGCAGCTCACTGACAGGGGCACCCGGGGAGCTGTTTTTT
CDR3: CASSSLTGAPGELFF

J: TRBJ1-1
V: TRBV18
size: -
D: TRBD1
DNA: TGTGCCAGCTCAACGGGGACAGGGCTGACCACTGAAGCTTTCTTT
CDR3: CASSTGTGLTTEAFF

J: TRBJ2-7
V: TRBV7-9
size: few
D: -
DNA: TGTTCCAGCAGCTTAGAACCCGGAATGGGGGCATACTACGAGCAGTACTTC
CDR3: CSSSLEPGMGAYYEQYF

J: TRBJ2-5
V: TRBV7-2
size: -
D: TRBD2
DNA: TGTGCCAGCAGCGGGCAAGCGGGGGGCGGAGAGACCCAGTACTTC
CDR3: CASSGQAGGGETQYF

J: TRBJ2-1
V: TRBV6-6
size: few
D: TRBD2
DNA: TGTGCCAGCAGTCTAGGACTAGCGGGGGGAAGCGAGCAGTTCTTC
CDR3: CASSLGLAGGSEQFF

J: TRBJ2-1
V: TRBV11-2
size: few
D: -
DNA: TGTGCCAGCAGCTTAGGGGTAGCGGCCTCCTACAATGAGCAGTTCTTC
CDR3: CASSLGVAASYNEQFF

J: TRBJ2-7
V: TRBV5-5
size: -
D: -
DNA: TGTGCCAGCAGCCCACACTACGAGCAGTACTTC
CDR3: CASSPHYEQYF

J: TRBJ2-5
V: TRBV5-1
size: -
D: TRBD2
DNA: TGCGCCAGCACCACCGGGCTAGCGGGGCCTCCGGAGACCCAGTACTTC
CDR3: CASTTGLAGPPETQYF

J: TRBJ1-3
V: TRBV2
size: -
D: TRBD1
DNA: TGTGCCAGCAGTGAACCCCAGGACAGGGGGCTTGGAAACACCATATATTTT
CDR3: CASSEPQDRGLGNTIYF

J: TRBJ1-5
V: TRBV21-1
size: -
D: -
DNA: TGTGCCAGCAGCAACCCGGGACAGGCCAACAATCAGCCCCAGCATTTT
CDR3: CASSNPGQANNQPQHF

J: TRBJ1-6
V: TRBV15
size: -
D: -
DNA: TGTGCCACCAGCAGGGAGCTTACATCACCCCTCCACTTT
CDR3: CATSRELTSPLHF

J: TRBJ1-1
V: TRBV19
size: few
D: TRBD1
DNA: TGTGCCAGTAGTCTAGGGGGCGGGAGCACTGAAGCTTTCTTT
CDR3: CASSLGGGSTEAFF

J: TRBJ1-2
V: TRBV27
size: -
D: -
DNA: TGTGCCAGCAGTTTACTTATCCCGGGACAAAGGAACTATGGCTACACCTTC
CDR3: CASSLLIPGQRNYGYTF

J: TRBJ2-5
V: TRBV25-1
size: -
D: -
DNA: TGTGCCAGCAGTGAGACTCCCCAAGAGACCCAGTACTTC
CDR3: CASSETPQETQYF

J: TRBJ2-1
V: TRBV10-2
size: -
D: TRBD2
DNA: TGCGCCAGCAGTGTTGGGGGGGGATCCTACAATGAGCAGTTCTTC
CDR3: CASSVGGGSYNEQFF

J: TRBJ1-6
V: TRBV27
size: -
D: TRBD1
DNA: TGTGCCAGCAGAGAAGCGACAGGGTTGGGCTCACCCCTCCACTTT
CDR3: CASREATGLGSPLHF